The clone carrying this TCR beta chain was detected ten times or more. Its antigen remains unknown. Via MiXCR, TCRdb re-called the RACE reads, giving one row per CDR3 protein. Of 80,000 to 95,000 distinct CDR3 sequences listed, 9.6% are singletons. This specimen belongs to a study of human T cells and chemical hapten exposure. General study findings and limits: The study found that PT1 expanded TCR counts correlated positively with patch test score. Among expanded TCRs, significantly more large CDR3 similarity clusters formed than among controls.

Time point given: pre-sensitization, week 0. As to treatment: therapeutic diphenylcyclopropenone sensitization with weekly scalp DPC. Germline CDR1 is MNHEY and CDR2 is SVGAGI. V was cut by 4 bases and J by 1 base, with 5 bases left in between. This CDR3 is 13 amino acids long. The sample consisted of whole blood, taken in connection with sensitization to the hapten diphenylcyclopropenone (DPC). The chain has TRBV6-5 and TRBJ1-5; unclear D gene. The sequence was obtained from a woman aged 40 to 50 with alopecia areata. Some clones in this sample may be carry-over from other donors' samples. The CDR3 here is CASSSRSNQPQHF. The CDR3 nucleotides read TGTGCCAGCAGTTCCCGGAGCAATCAGCCCCAGCATTTT.